This T cell receptor (beta chain) emerged from a study of T-cell reconstitution after alpha-beta-depleted transplantation in children. Unique molecular identifiers featured in how the TCRbeta library was prepared. TCRdb re-called the PCR reads with MiXCR, one entry per CDR3 protein. The sample lists about a million distinct CDR3 sequences, roughly 29% occurring once. Germline assignment: CDR1 MGHRA and CDR2 YSYEKL. The CDR3 is made up of 15 amino acids. J gave up 3 bases and V 3 bases, and 8 bases lay outside the gene matches. This material consisted of PBMCs, mostly from graft donor cells, taken 360 days after TCRalphabeta/CD19-depleted stem cell transplant. This chain uses TRBV4-1 with TRBJ2-7, with 7 positions matching TRBD1. The sequence came from a boy in the first two years of life who had a stem cell transplant for SCID, so the T cells may come from the graft donor. The CDR3 protein is CASSHPDRAYYEQYF. CDR3 nucleotides: TGCGCCAGCAGCCACCCCGACAGGGCCTACTACGAGCAGTACTTC.